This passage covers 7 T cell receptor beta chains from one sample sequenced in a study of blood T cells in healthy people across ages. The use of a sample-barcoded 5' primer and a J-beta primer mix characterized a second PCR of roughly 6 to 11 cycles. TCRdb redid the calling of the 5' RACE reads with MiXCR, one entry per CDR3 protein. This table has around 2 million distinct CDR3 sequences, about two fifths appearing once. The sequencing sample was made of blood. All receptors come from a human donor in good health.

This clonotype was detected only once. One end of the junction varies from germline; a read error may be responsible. This chain's CDR3 is CGARVPGPRNTGELFF. As DNA, the CDR3 is TGCGGTGCTAGAGTCCCGGGACCGAGGAACACCGGGGAGCTGTTTTTT. The chain uses TRBV20-1 and TRBJ2-2; D might be TRBD1 or TRBD2, each matching 5 bases. The germline CDR1 and CDR2 sequences are DFQATT and SNEGSKA (reference sequence). The CDR3 runs 16 residues.

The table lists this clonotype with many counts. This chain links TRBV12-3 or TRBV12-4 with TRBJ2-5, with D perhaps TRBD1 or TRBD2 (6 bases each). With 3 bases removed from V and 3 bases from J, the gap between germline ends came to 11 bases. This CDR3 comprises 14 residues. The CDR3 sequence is CASSLGGDKETQYF. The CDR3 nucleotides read TGTGCCAGCAGTTTGGGCGGGGACAAAGAGACCCAGTACTTC.

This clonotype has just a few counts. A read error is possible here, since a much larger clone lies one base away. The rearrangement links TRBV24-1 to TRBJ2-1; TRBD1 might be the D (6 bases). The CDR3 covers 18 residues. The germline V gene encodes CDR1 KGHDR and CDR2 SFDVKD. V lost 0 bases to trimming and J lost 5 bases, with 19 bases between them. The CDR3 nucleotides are TGTGCCACCAGTGATTTGTATACAGGGAGAGGATCCCACAATGAGCAGTTCTTC. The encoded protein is CATSDLYTGRGSHNEQFF.

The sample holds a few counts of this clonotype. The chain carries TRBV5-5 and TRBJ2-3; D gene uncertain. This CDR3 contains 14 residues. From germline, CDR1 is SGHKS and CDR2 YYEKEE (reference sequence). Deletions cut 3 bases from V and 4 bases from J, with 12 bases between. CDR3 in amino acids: CASSYRSLADTQYF. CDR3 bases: TGTGCCAGCAGCTACCGTTCCCTGGCAGATACGCAGTATTTT.

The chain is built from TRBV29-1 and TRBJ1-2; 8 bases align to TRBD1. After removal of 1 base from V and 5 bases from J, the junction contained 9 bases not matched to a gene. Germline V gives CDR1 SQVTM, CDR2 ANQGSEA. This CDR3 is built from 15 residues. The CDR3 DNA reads TGCAGCGTTGAAGTCGCCAGGGGGCCGGGTTATGGCTACACCTTC. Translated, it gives CSVEVARGPGYGYTF.

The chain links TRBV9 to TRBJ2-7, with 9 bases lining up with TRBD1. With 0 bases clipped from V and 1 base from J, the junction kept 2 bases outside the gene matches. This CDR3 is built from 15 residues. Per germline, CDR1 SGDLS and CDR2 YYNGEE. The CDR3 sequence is CASSVGTGVSYEQYF. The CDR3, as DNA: TGTGCCAGCAGCGTAGGGACAGGGGTGTCCTACGAGCAGTACTTC.

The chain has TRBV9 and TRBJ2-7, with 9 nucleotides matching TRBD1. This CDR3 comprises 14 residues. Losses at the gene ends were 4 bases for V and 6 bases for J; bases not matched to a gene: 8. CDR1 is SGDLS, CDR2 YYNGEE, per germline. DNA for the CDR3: TGTGCCAGCAGCATCATGGGACAGGGCAGCGAGCAGTACTTC. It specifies CASSIMGQGSEQYF.